These 5 T cell receptor beta chains share one sample of origin, sequenced in a study of blood T cell repertoires in COVID-19. Method: immunoSEQ multiplex PCR; TCRdb's copy keeps in-frame clones and lacks some. The table shows 350,000 to 400,000 clones, with around 89% occurring only once. Source material: PBMCs or T cells enriched from blood (not recorded which). These TCRs come from a woman aged 25 to 39 with acute COVID-19.

This rearrangement joins TRBV18 to TRBJ2-1; 7 nucleotides line up with TRBD1. CDR3 size: 13 residues. Germline V gives CDR1 KGHSH, CDR2 LQKENI. The junction had 4 bases not matched to a gene; V was cut back by 6 bases and J by 5 bases. The CDR3 DNA is TGTGCCAGCTCCCGGGACAGAGACAATGAGCAGTTCTTC. Protein product: CASSRDRDNEQFF.

This chain uses TRBV5-1 with TRBJ2-1; 10 nucleotides agree with TRBD1. This CDR3 has 15 amino acids. The V gene end was trimmed by 0 bases and the J gene end by 7 bases; junction bases not matched to a gene: 4. CDR1 SGHRS and CDR2 YFSETQ come from the germline V gene. CDR3 in DNA: TGCGCCAGCAGCTTGGAAGGGACAGGGGAGAATGAGCAGTTCTTC. It yields the protein CASSLEGTGENEQFF.

V is TRBV6-2 or TRBV6-3 and J is TRBJ1-2; possible D gene TRBD1, 6 bases. V was clipped by 0 bases and J by 5 bases, with 13 bases between them. Germline CDR1 MNHEY, CDR2 SVGEGT. The CDR3 spans 15 residues. CDR3 DNA sequence: TGTGCCAGCAGTTACTCGAGCAGGGGAGATTATGGCTACACCTTC. This codes for CASSYSSRGDYGYTF.

The V call is TRBV5-1, the J call TRBJ2-1, with TRBD2 identical over 9 bases. V lost 0 bases to trimming and J lost 4 bases; unmatched junction nucleotides: 5. Germline lookup yields CDR1 SGHRS and CDR2 YFSETQ. The CDR3 sequence is 16 residues long. The CDR3 DNA is TGCGCCAGCAGCTTGGAGACTAGCGGAGGTTACAATGAGCAGTTCTTC. Its protein is CASSLETSGGYNEQFF. The full variable domain, rest sourced from reference TRBV5-1 and TRBJ2-1, is KAGVTQTPRYLIKTRGQQVTLSCSPISGHRSVSWYQQTPGQGLQFLFEYFSETQRNKGNFPGRFSGRQFSNSRSEMNVSTLELGDSALYLCASSLETSGGYNEQFFGPGTRLTVL.

The rearrangement links TRBV7-2 to TRBJ2-7, with 7 bases aligning to TRBD1. Germline CDR1 reads SGHTA; CDR2 reads FQGNSA. After removal of 0 bases from V and 4 bases from J, the junction contained 6 bases not matched to a gene. The CDR3 is 15 amino acids. The CDR3 DNA reads TGTGCCAGCAGCTTAGCTTTTGCAGGGGGTTACGAGCAGTACTTC. Its protein is CASSLAFAGGYEQYF.